One sample yielded the 5 T cell receptor beta chains listed below, sequenced in a study of blood T cell repertoires in COVID-19. Sequencing used immunoSEQ multiplex PCR; TCRdb keeps in-frame clones, though not all of them. The top ten hold less than 1.5% of the sample, which has about 66,000 clones, around 92% seen once. The source material was peripheral blood. All receptors come from a man in his 60s with acute or convalescent COVID-19.

The chain is built from TRBV5-1 and TRBJ2-2; D remains unclear. V was pared by 4 bases and J by 0 bases, with 16 bases between. From germline, CDR1 is SGHRS and CDR2 YFSETQ. CDR3 length: 17 residues. Here the CDR3 DNA reads TGCGCCAGCAGCCCAAACGACTTACGCGCGAACACCGGGGAGCTGTTTTTT. This gives the protein CASSPNDLRANTGELFF.

Concerning this clone: Relative to the germline gene, one junction end is altered; a read error may explain this. The chain couples TRBV12-5 to TRBJ2-7, with TRBD1 as a possible D gene (5 bases). Germline CDR1 reads LGHNT; CDR2 reads FRNRAP. This CDR3 has 12 residues. CDR3 sequence reads: CASGLVMGPPHF. CDR3 coding DNA: TGTGCTAGTGGTTTGGTTATGGGGCCTCCGCACTTC.

The rearrangement links TRBV5-1 to TRBJ2-2, with D perhaps matching TRBD1 (6 bases). V lost 8 bases, J lost 4 bases, and 12 bases lay in between. The V gene's germline CDR1 is SGHRS and CDR2 YFSETQ. The CDR3 contains 13 residues. Here the CDR3 reads CASSGAGTGELFF. The CDR3 DNA follows: TGCGCCAGTTCAGGGGCGGGCACCGGGGAGCTGTTTTTT.

This clone is a singleton in its sample. The chain has TRBV6-6 and TRBJ1-4; no reliable D call. V was cut by 10 bases and J by 5 bases, with 17 bases left in between. The CDR3 runs to 14 residues. The germline V gene has CDR1 MNHNY and CDR2 SVGAGI (reference sequence). DNA of the CDR3: TGTGCCACCTTAGACGGGGTTTCGAATGAAAAACTGTTTTTT. Translated: CATLDGVSNEKLFF.

A word on this clone: At one end the junction does not follow the germline gene, possibly because of a read error. J is TRBJ2-7 and V is TRBV2; D is perhaps TRBD1 (6 bases). The CDR3 spans 11 residues. Germline lookup yields CDR1 SNHLY and CDR2 FYNNEI. CDR3 sequence: CASDSRTGPHF. The CDR3 DNA is TGTGCCAGTGACTCGAGAACAGGGCCACACTTC.